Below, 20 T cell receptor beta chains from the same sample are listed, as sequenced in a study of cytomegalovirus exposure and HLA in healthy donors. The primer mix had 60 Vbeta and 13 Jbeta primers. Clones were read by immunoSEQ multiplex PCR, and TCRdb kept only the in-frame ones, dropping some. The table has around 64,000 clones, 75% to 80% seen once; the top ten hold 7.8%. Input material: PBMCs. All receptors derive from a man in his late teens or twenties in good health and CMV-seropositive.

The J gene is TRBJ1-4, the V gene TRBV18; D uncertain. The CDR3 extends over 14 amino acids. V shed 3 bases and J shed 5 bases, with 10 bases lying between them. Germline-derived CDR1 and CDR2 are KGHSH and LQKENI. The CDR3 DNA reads TGTGCCAGCTCACCGGGTAGCCCGAATGAAAAACTGTTTTTT. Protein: CASSPGSPNEKLFF.

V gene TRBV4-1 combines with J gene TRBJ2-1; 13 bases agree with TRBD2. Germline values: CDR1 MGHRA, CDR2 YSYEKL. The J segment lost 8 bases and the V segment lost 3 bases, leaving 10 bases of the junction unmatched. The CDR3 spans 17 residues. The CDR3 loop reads CASSQILAGGPGDEQFF. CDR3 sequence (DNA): TGCGCCAGCAGCCAGATACTAGCGGGGGGGCCTGGTGATGAGCAGTTCTTC.

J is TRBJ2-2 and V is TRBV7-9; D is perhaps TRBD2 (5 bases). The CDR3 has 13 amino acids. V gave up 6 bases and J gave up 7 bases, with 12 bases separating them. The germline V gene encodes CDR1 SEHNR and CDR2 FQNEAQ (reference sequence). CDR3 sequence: CASRKVGSGELFF. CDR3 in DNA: TGTGCCAGCAGAAAAGTGGGGAGCGGGGAGCTGTTTTTT.

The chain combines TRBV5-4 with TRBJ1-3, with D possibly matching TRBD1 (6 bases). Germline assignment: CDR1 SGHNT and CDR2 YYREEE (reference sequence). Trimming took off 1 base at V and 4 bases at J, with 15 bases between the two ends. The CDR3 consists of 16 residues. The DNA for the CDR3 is TGTGCCAGCAGCTTGAAGGGGGGGGGCCCGGGAAACACCATATATTTT. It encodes CASSLKGGGPGNTIYF. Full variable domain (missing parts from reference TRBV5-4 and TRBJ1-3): ETGVTQSPTHLIKTRGQQVTLRCSSQSGHNTVSWYQQALGQGPQFIFQYYREEENGRGNFPPRFSGLQFPNYSSELNVNALELDDSALYLCASSLKGGGPGNTIYFGEGSWLTVV.

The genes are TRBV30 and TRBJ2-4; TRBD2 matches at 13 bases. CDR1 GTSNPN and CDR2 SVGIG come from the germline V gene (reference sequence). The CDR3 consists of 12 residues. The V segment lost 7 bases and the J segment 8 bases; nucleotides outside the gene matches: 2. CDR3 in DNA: TGTGCCTCTGGACTAGCGGGAGACATTCAGTACTTC. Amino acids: CASGLAGDIQYF.

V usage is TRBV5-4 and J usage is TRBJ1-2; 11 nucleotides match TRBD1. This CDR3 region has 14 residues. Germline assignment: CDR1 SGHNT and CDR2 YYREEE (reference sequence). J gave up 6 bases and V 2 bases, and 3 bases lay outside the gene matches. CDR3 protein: CASSLGQGANGYTF. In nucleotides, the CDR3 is TGTGCCAGCAGCTTAGGACAGGGGGCGAATGGCTACACCTTC.

CDR3 DNA sequence: TGTGCCAGCAGTGCCGGGACAGGGGGCGGAAATTCACCCCTCCACTTT. Translation gives CASSAGTGGGNSPLHF. This chain uses TRBV2 with TRBJ1-6, with 12 bases matching TRBD1. This CDR3 comprises 16 residues. J gave up 7 bases and V 4 bases, and 5 bases lay outside the gene matches. CDR1 is SNHLY and CDR2 is FYNNEI in the germline V gene.

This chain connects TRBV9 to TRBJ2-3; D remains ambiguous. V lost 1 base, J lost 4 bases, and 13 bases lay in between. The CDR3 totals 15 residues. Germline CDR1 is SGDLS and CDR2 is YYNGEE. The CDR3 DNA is TGTGCCAGCAGCGTAAGTGGGTCAGGCGCAGATACGCAGTATTTT. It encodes CASSVSGSGADTQYF.

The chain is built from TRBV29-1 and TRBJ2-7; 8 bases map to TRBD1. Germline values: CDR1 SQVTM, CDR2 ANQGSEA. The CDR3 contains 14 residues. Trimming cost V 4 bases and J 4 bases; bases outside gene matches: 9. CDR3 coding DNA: TGCAGCGTTGCCGCTCAGGGGGCCGAATACGAGCAGTACTTC. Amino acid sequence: CSVAAQGAEYEQYF.

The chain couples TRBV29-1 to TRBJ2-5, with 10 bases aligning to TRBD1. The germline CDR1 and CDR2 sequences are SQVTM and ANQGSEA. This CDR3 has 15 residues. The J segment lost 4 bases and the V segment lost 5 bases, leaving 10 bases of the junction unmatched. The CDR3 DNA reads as TGCAGCGTTACCGGGACAGGGGCCGATACAGAGACCCAGTACTTC. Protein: CSVTGTGADTETQYF.

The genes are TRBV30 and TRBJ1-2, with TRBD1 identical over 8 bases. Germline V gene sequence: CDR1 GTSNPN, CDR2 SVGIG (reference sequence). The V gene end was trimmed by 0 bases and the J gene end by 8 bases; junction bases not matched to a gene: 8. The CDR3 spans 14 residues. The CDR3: CAWSVGQGRPGYTF. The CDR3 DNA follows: TGTGCCTGGAGTGTAGGACAGGGAAGACCCGGCTACACCTTC.

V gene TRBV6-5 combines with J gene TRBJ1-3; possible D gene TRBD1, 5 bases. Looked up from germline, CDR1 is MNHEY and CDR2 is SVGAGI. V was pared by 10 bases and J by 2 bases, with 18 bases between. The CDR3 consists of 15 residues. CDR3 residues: CATRVGGTAGNTIYF. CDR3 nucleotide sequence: TGTGCCACTCGGGTCGGGGGGACCGCTGGAAACACCATATATTTT.

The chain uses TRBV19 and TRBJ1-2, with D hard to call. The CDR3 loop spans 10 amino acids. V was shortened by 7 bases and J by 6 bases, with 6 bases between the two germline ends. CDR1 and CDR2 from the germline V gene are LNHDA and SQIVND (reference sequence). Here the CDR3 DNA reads TGTGCCAGTAAGGGAGATGGCTACACCTTC. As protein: CASKGDGYTF.

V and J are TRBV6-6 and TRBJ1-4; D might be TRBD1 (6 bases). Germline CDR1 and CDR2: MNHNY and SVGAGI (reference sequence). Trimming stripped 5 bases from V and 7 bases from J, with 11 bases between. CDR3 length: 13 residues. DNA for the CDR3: TGTGCCAGCAGTACAGGGAACGGTGAAAAACTGTTTTTT. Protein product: CASSTGNGEKLFF.

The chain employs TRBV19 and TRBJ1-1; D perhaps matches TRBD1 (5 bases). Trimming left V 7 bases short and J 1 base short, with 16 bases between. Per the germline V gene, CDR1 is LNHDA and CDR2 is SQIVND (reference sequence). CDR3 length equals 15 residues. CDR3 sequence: CASTPLAGENTEAFF. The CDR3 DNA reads TGTGCCAGTACACCTCTCGCGGGGGAGAACACTGAAGCTTTCTTT.

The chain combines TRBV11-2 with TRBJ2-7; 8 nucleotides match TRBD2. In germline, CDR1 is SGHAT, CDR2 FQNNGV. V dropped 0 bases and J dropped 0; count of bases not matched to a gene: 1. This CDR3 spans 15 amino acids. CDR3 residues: CASSLEGLGSYEQYF. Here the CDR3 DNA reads TGTGCCAGCAGCTTAGAGGGACTAGGCTCCTACGAGCAGTACTTC.

DNA for the CDR3: TGCGCCAGCAGCCCCGTGGCAGGGCCCTACAATGAGCAGTTCTTC. This translates into CASSPVAGPYNEQFF. V usage is TRBV10-1 and J usage is TRBJ2-1, with a tentative D call TRBD1 (5 bases). Germline V gene sequence: CDR1 WNHNN, CDR2 SYGVQD (reference sequence). Trimming removed 6 bases from V and 2 bases from J, with 14 bases in between. This CDR3 is built from 15 residues.

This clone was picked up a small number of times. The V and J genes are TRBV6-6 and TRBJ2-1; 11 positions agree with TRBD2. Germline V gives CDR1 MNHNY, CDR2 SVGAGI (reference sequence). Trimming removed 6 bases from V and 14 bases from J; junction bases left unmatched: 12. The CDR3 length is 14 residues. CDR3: CASSHPGLADLEFF. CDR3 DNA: TGTGCCAGCAGCCACCCGGGACTAGCGGATTTGGAGTTCTTC.

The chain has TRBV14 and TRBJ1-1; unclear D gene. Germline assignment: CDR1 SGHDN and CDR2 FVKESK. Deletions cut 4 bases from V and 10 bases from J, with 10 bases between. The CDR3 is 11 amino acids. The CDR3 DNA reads TGTGCCAGCAGCCCGGATTGGAGAGCTTTCTTT. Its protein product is CASSPDWRAFF. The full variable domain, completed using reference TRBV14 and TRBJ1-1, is EAGVTQFPSHSVIEKGQTVTLRCDPISGHDNLYWYRRVMGKEIKFLLHFVKESKQDESGMPNNRFLAERTGGTYSTLKVQPAELEDSGVYFCASSPDWRAFFGQGTRLTVV.

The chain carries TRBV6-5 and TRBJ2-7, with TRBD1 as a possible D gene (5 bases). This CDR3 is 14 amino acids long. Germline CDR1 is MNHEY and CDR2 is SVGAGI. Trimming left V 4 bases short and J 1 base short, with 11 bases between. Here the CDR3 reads CASSSQGGSYEQYF. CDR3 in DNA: TGTGCCAGCAGTTCCCAGGGTGGTTCCTACGAGCAGTACTTC.